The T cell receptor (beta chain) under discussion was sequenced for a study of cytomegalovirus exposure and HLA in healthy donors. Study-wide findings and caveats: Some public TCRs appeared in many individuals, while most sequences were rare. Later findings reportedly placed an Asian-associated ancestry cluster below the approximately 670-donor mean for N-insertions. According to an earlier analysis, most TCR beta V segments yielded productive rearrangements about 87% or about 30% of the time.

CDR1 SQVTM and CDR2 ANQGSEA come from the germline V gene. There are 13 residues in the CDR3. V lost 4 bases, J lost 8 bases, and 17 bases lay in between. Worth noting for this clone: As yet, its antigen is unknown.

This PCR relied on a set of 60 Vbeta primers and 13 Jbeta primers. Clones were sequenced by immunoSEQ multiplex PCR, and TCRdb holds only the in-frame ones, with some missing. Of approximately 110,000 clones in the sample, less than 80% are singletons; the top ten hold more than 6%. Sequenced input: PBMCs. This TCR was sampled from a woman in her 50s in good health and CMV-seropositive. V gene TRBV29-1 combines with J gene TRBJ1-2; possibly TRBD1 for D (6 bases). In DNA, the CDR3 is TGCAGCGTTGTCCCCCTAAGGGGGGGCGGCTACACCTTC. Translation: CSVVPLRGGGYTF.